The next 24 T cell receptor beta chains were all read from a single sample in a study of Ad26.COV2.S vaccination and SARS-CoV-2 variants. Clones were read by immunoSEQ multiplex PCR, and TCRdb kept only the in-frame ones, dropping some. The table shows hundreds of thousands of clones, with around 90% occurring only once. Noted treatment: over 15 received Ad26.COV2.S at low or high dose, single or two shots; five or six received placebo; per-sample allocation not given. Sampling happened 63 days after the first vaccine or placebo injection. The sample in question was peripheral blood, obtained in a trial of Ad26.COV2.S vaccine versus placebo. The source is a person aged 18-65 years who received the Ad26.COV2.S COVID-19 vaccine or a placebo.

CDR3 DNA: TGTGCCACCAGTGATTTAGCGGGAGGGATCACCGGGGAGCTGTTTTTT. As protein: CATSDLAGGITGELFF. This rearrangement joins TRBV24-1 to TRBJ2-2; the match to TRBD2 covers 10 bases. The CDR3 is 16 residues long. The ends lost 1 base at V and 4 bases at J; junction bases unmatched: 2. The V gene's germline CDR1 is KGHDR and CDR2 SFDVKD.

The chain couples TRBV4-3 to TRBJ2-4; D not resolved. The CDR3 has 16 amino acids. Trimming took off 0 bases at V and 6 bases at J, with 15 bases between the two ends. Germline V CDR1 and CDR2: LGHNA, YSLEER. Here the CDR3 reads CASSQEVRQAINIQYF. In nucleotides, the CDR3 is TGCGCCAGCAGCCAAGAGGTACGGCAGGCAATAAACATTCAGTACTTC.

This sequence joins TRBV18 and TRBJ2-7, with 11 nucleotides matching TRBD2. V was clipped by 3 bases and J by 6 bases; unmatched bases: 7. CDR1 KGHSH and CDR2 LQKENI come from the germline V gene. The CDR3 consists of 15 residues. The CDR3 bases are TGTGCCAGCTCACCCAGATCTCTAGCGGGAGGCGAGCAGTACTTC. Encoded protein: CASSPRSLAGGEQYF.

The chain links TRBV19 to TRBJ2-7; D not certain. The CDR3 spans 13 residues. The germline CDR1 and CDR2 sequences are LNHDA and SQIVND (reference sequence). V was pared by 8 bases and J by 0 bases, with 11 bases between. CDR3 amino acids: CASAYQSSYEQYF. In nucleotides, the CDR3 is TGTGCCAGTGCTTACCAGAGCTCCTACGAGCAGTACTTC.

CDR3: CASSQGHEQYF. CDR3 bases: TGTGCCAGCAGCCAGGGCCACGAGCAGTACTTC. The chain is built from TRBV7-8 and TRBJ2-7, with D possibly matching TRBD1 (5 bases). Germline V gene lookup returns CDR1 SGHVS and CDR2 FQNEAQ. The V gene lost 5 bases and the J gene lost 5 bases, with 7 bases spanning the gap. The CDR3 totals 11 residues.

CDR3 DNA: TGTGCCAGCAGCCGACGGGCAGCGGGGGAAGCTTTCTTT. Protein product: CASSRRAAGEAFF. The J gene is TRBJ1-1, the V gene TRBV7-8, with D uncertain. CDR1 is SGHVS, CDR2 FQNEAQ, per germline. Trimming took off 5 bases at V and 8 bases at J, with 15 bases between the two ends. The CDR3 extends over 13 amino acids.

This clone showed up just a few times. The rearrangement uses TRBV5-4 and TRBJ1-1, with TRBD1 as a possible D gene (6 bases). Trimming pared 5 bases from V and 5 bases from J, leaving 16 bases between. The CDR3 totals 14 residues. Germline CDR1 reads SGHNT; CDR2 reads YYREEE (reference sequence). CDR3 sequence: CASSSIQGGTEAFF. For the CDR3, the DNA is TGTGCCAGCAGTTCGATACAGGGAGGGACTGAAGCTTTCTTT.

The V gene is TRBV27, the J gene TRBJ2-7; D ambiguous. Germline V CDR1 and CDR2: MNHEY, SMNVEV (reference sequence). V was shortened by 6 bases and J by 1 base, with 13 bases between the two germline ends. This CDR3 is 14 amino acids long. CDR3: CASRPGATSYEQYF. The CDR3 DNA reads TGTGCCAGCAGACCGGGCGCCACTTCCTACGAGCAGTACTTC.

This sequence joins TRBV6-5 and TRBJ2-7, with TRBD2 identical over 7 bases. This CDR3 contains 16 residues. Germline V gene data show CDR1 as MNHEY and CDR2 as SVGAGI. The V and J ends lost 2 bases and 1 base, in that order; junction bases with no gene match: 8. The CDR3 is CASSYGAGVGSYEQYF. CDR3 DNA: TGTGCCAGCAGTTACGGGGCGGGAGTGGGTTCCTACGAGCAGTACTTC.

In the case of this clone: At the DNA level, this CDR3 is encoded by other sequences in the same sample as well. The genes are TRBV3-1 (or the pseudogene TRBV3-2) and TRBJ2-7; perhaps TRBD2 as D (5 bases). V was cut by 2 bases and J by 0 bases, with 8 bases left in between. CDR1 and CDR2 (germline): LGHDT, YNNKEL (reference sequence). The CDR3 extends over 14 amino acids. CDR3 in amino acids: CASSQRGLSYEQYF. The CDR3 DNA follows: TGTGCCAGCAGCCAACGAGGACTCTCCTACGAGCAGTACTTC.

The chain has TRBV19 and TRBJ2-6; D is tentatively TRBD1 or TRBD2 (5 bases each). Germline V gene data show CDR1 as LNHDA and CDR2 as SQIVND (reference sequence). Between the trimmed V and J ends, which lost 3 bases and 2 bases, there was a span of 8 bases. The CDR3 has 15 amino acids. Written as DNA, the CDR3 is TGTGCCAGTAGTATTGGGGGACCTGGGGCCAACGTCCTGACTTTC. Translation gives CASSIGGPGANVLTF.

This chain links TRBV5-1 with TRBJ2-4; D is uncertain. Trimming removed 0 bases from V and 6 bases from J, with 16 bases in between. Germline CDR1 is SGHRS and CDR2 is YFSETQ. The CDR3 totals 16 residues. CDR3 in amino acids: CASSLVPQGLLNIQYF. Written as DNA, the CDR3 is TGCGCCAGCAGCTTGGTTCCCCAAGGGCTGTTAAACATTCAGTACTTC.

In regard to this clone: No DNA is shown, since the ends of the CDR3 on it are uncertain; the CDR3 is the one TCRdb lists. The chain recombines TRBV27 with TRBJ2-4. From its first to its last residue, the CDR3 has 13 amino acids. Looked up from germline, CDR1 is MNHEY and CDR2 is SMNVEV (reference sequence). The CDR3 loop reads CASRLVGTGSEYF.

V usage is TRBV6-5 and J usage is TRBJ1-6; a weak D match, TRBD1 (5 bases). Between the trimmed V and J ends, which lost 7 bases and 10 bases, there was a span of 14 bases. The CDR3 is 13 residues long. Germline loops: CDR1 MNHEY, CDR2 SVGAGI. The chain's CDR3 is CASNDRPRSPLHF. In DNA form, the CDR3 reads TGTGCCAGCAACGACAGACCTCGCTCACCCCTCCACTTT.

The rearrangement links TRBV6-5 to TRBJ1-2, with D possibly being TRBD1 (5 bases). The V gene's germline CDR1 is MNHEY and CDR2 SVGAGI. V lost 7 bases and J 5 bases, leaving 17 bases between the germline ends. The CDR3 sequence is 14 residues long. The CDR3 spells CASTPGGSLYGYTF. The CDR3 coding sequence is TGTGCCAGCACCCCGGGGGGGTCCCTTTATGGCTACACCTTC.

The chain joins TRBV3-1 (or the pseudogene TRBV3-2) to TRBJ1-4; D is possibly TRBD1 (5 bases). This CDR3 spans 14 amino acids. The ends were cut back, 7 bases at V and 8 bases at J, with 17 bases in the middle. Germline loops: CDR1 LGHDT, CDR2 YNNKEL (reference sequence). This CDR3 reads CASTPTGVSEKLFF. The CDR3 DNA reads as TGTGCCAGCACGCCTACGGGGGTAAGCGAAAAACTGTTTTTT.

This clone was counted a few times. This rearrangement joins TRBV19 to TRBJ1-5; 8 bases line up with TRBD1. The germline gives CDR1 LNHDA, CDR2 SQIVND (reference sequence). CDR3 size: 14 residues. J was trimmed by 7 bases and V by 6 bases; bases with no gene match: 8. CDR3 region: CASSGTGGRQPQHF. For the CDR3, the DNA is TGTGCCAGTAGCGGTACAGGGGGGCGACAGCCCCAGCATTTT.

This clone appeared once. The chain has TRBV5-6 and TRBJ1-6; D is ambiguous. V shed 0 bases and J shed 7 bases, with 5 bases lying between them. This CDR3 comprises 13 residues. Germline CDR1 is SGHDT and CDR2 is YYEEEE. Here the CDR3 DNA reads TGTGCCAGCAGCTTGGGACTCAATTCACCCCTCCACTTT. The encoded protein is CASSLGLNSPLHF.

The rearrangement uses TRBV18 and TRBJ2-5; TRBD2 agrees at 11 bases. Trimming removed 5 bases from V and 3 bases from J; junction bases left unmatched: 5. Germline CDR1 is KGHSH and CDR2 is LQKENI. The CDR3 consists of 15 residues. The CDR3 DNA reads TGTGCCAGCTCAACTAGCGGGGGACTGAAAGAGACCCAGTACTTC. Residues: CASSTSGGLKETQYF.

The chain recombines TRBV7-2 with TRBJ2-7; 8 positions agree with TRBD1. Losses at the gene ends were 2 bases for V and 5 bases for J; bases not matched to a gene: 8. Germline V gene data show CDR1 as SGHTA and CDR2 as FQGNSA. The CDR3 length is 15 residues. CDR3 sequence reads: CASSLSQGAWNEQYF. In nucleotides, the CDR3 is TGTGCCAGCAGCTTAAGCCAGGGGGCGTGGAACGAGCAGTACTTC. Filled out from reference TRBV7-2 and TRBJ2-7, the complete variable domain reads GAGVSQSPSNKVTEKGKDVELRCDPISGHTALYWYRQSLGQGLEFLIYFQGNSAPDKSGLPSDRFSAERTGGSVSTLTIQRTQQEDSAVYLCASSLSQGAWNEQYFGPGTRLTVT.

Only one count was recorded for this clone. The CDR3 sequence is CASSARSNTGELFF. The CDR3 DNA sequence: TGTGCCAGCAGTGCACGCAGCAACACCGGGGAGCTGTTTTTT. The chain carries TRBV27 and TRBJ2-2; D is unresolved. The CDR3 consists of 14 residues. Germline lookup yields CDR1 MNHEY and CDR2 SMNVEV (reference sequence). Trimming removed 5 bases at V and 2 bases at J, with 9 bases between.

This chain links TRBV13 with TRBJ1-6; TRBD1 aligns across 7 bases. CDR3 length equals 14 residues. Germline trimming cut 3 bases from V and 9 bases from J; bases unmatched to any gene: 5. Germline CDR1 and CDR2: PRHDT and FYEKMQ (reference sequence). The CDR3 DNA is TGTGCCAGCAGCTTTGCAGGGGGGAGTTCACCCCTCCACTTT. Translated: CASSFAGGSSPLHF.

The V gene is TRBV5-4, the J gene TRBJ1-4; D remains ambiguous. The CDR3 has 14 amino acids. Germline CDR1 SGHNT, CDR2 YYREEE (reference sequence). With 2 bases removed from V and 3 bases from J, the gap between germline ends came to 8 bases. CDR3 in amino acids: CASSFGSSNEKLFF. In nucleotides, the CDR3 is TGTGCCAGCAGCTTTGGGTCCTCTAATGAAAAACTGTTTTTT.

Only one count was recorded for this clone. This sequence joins TRBV24-1 and TRBJ2-1; 8 positions match TRBD1. The CDR3 has 14 amino acids. V trimming: 6 bases; J trimming: 5 bases; junction bases outside the gene matches: 5. The V gene's germline CDR1 is KGHDR and CDR2 SFDVKD. The CDR3 DNA is TGTGCCACCAGTCAGGACAGGGTCAACAATGAGCAGTTCTTC. As protein: CATSQDRVNNEQFF.